A single sample gave rise to the 27 T cell receptor beta chains below, sequenced in a study of blood T cell repertoires in COVID-19. Libraries were prepared by immunoSEQ multiplex PCR; TCRdb keeps only in-frame clonotypes and omits some of them. This table holds 200,000 to 250,000 clones, around 90% found once. Source material: peripheral blood. Receptors originate from a woman under 30 who had recovered from COVID-19.

V gene TRBV7-9 combines with J gene TRBJ1-2, with D possibly being TRBD1 (5 bases). The CDR3 totals 16 residues. The ends were cut back, 4 bases at V and 4 bases at J, with 19 bases in the middle. CDR1 SEHNR and CDR2 FQNEAQ come from the germline V gene (reference sequence). CDR3 protein: CASSSRAQELFYGYTF. For the CDR3, the DNA is TGTGCCAGCAGCTCCAGGGCGCAGGAACTATTCTATGGCTACACCTTC.

This clone appeared a single time. The rearrangement joins TRBV19 to TRBJ1-5; TRBD1 aligns across 7 bases. The ends lost 5 bases at V and 4 bases at J; junction bases unmatched: 2. The CDR3 is made up of 13 amino acids. The germline gives CDR1 LNHDA, CDR2 SQIVND (reference sequence). CDR3 in amino acids: CASSLTGNQPQHF. CDR3 nucleotides: TGTGCCAGTAGTTTGACAGGGAATCAGCCCCAGCATTTT.

J is TRBJ2-3 and V is TRBV4-3, with TRBD2 matching over 11 bases. Germline V CDR1 and CDR2: LGHNA, YSLEER. The V gene end was trimmed by 0 bases and the J gene end by 5 bases; junction bases not matched to a gene: 7. The CDR3 sequence is 17 residues long. CDR3 sequence reads: CASSQDQASGRKDTQYF. In nucleotides, the CDR3 is TGCGCCAGCAGCCAAGATCAGGCTAGCGGGAGGAAAGATACGCAGTATTTT.

The chain couples TRBV30 to TRBJ2-1, with TRBD2 matching 9 bases. Germline V gene sequence: CDR1 GTSNPN, CDR2 SVGIG (reference sequence). This CDR3 has 17 residues. J lost 5 bases, V lost 1 base, and 12 bases had no gene match. CDR3 DNA: TGTGCCTGGAGTGGGTACGGGGCGGGAGGGTCCCACAATGAGCAGTTCTTC. It is translated as CAWSGYGAGGSHNEQFF.

V gene TRBV4-3 combines with J gene TRBJ2-2, with 7 positions matching TRBD2. The CDR3 has 14 residues. Germline CDR1 reads LGHNA; CDR2 reads YSLEER. With 5 bases clipped from V and 4 bases from J, the junction kept 4 bases outside the gene matches. The CDR3 loop is CASSEGTITGELFF. The CDR3 region has the DNA TGCGCCAGCAGCGAAGGGACTATCACCGGGGAGCTGTTTTTT.

The rearrangement uses TRBV12-3 or TRBV12-4 and TRBJ2-2; D is possibly TRBD2 (5 bases). There are 12 residues in the CDR3. Trimming pared 7 bases from V and 7 bases from J, leaving 10 bases between. The chain's CDR3 is CASTSGSGELFF. The DNA of the CDR3 is TGTGCCAGCACGTCTGGGAGCGGGGAGCTGTTTTTT.

The V gene is TRBV25-1, the J gene TRBJ1-4; D is uncertain. Trimming stripped 2 bases from V and 2 bases from J, with 6 bases between. Germline CDR1 MGHDK, CDR2 SYGVNS. The CDR3 length is 14 residues. CDR3 in DNA: TGTGCCAGCAGTGAAGGGAGGACTAATGAAAAACTGTTTTTT. Protein product: CASSEGRTNEKLFF.

This CDR3 reads CASTFSENTEAFF. The CDR3, as DNA: TGTGCCAGTACCTTTTCAGAGAACACTGAAGCTTTCTTT. This chain connects TRBV19 to TRBJ1-1; D gene unclear. Germline V gene data show CDR1 as LNHDA and CDR2 as SQIVND (reference sequence). CDR3 length: 13 residues. Trimming removed 7 bases from V and 1 base from J, with 10 bases in between.

The rearrangement joins TRBV30 to TRBJ1-2; D not resolved. V shed 0 bases and J shed 4 bases, with 15 bases lying between them. Germline CDR1 reads GTSNPN; CDR2 reads SVGIG (reference sequence). This CDR3 contains 15 residues. CDR3 in amino acids: CAWSVLRGNRYGYTF. The CDR3 coding sequence is TGTGCCTGGAGTGTACTCCGAGGGAATCGCTATGGCTACACCTTC.

The chain uses TRBV4-3 and TRBJ2-4, with D perhaps TRBD1 (6 bases). Per germline, CDR1 LGHNA and CDR2 YSLEER. The V end was cut by 2 bases, the J end by 0 bases, with 11 bases between. The CDR3 has 16 amino acids. The CDR3 loop reads CASSQQGGIAKNIQYF. CDR3 bases: TGCGCCAGCAGCCAACAAGGGGGTATAGCCAAAAACATTCAGTACTTC.

J is TRBJ2-3 and V is TRBV4-3, with 9 bases fitting TRBD1. Germline V gene data show CDR1 as LGHNA and CDR2 as YSLEER. This CDR3 has 16 residues. With V trimmed by 3 bases and J by 4 bases, 8 bases remained unmatched. CDR3 loop: CASSQDRTGVADTQYF. In nucleotides, the CDR3 is TGCGCCAGCAGCCAGGACCGGACAGGGGTAGCAGATACGCAGTATTTT.

This clone was picked up many times. The same CDR3 is also encoded by other DNA sequences in this sample. The rearrangement links TRBV7-3 to TRBJ1-1; TRBD1 might be the D (5 bases). The CDR3 is 13 amino acids. The V end was cut by 1 base, the J end by 3 bases, with 6 bases between. CDR1 is SGHTA, CDR2 FQGTGA, per germline. The CDR3 protein is CASSLRGDTEAFF. The DNA for the CDR3 is TGTGCCAGCAGCTTAAGGGGGGACACTGAAGCTTTCTTT.

V gene TRBV27 combines with J gene TRBJ1-1; D gene ambiguous. This CDR3 is built from 13 residues. The germline V gene encodes CDR1 MNHEY and CDR2 SMNVEV (reference sequence). Trimming shortened V by 5 bases and J by 5 bases, and 12 bases separated the two germline ends. CDR3 residues: CASSLNRRTEAFF. The CDR3 DNA follows: TGTGCCAGCAGTCTAAACAGAAGAACTGAAGCTTTCTTT.

Regarding this clone: Other nucleotide sequences from this sample produce the same CDR3. This chain joins TRBV9 and TRBJ2-7, with TRBD2 matching over 10 bases. Trimming at V came to 3 bases and at J to 0 bases, leaving 3 bases not matched to a gene. Per the germline V gene, CDR1 is SGDLS and CDR2 is YYNGEE. The CDR3 contains 15 residues. CDR3 in DNA: TGTGCCAGCAGCGGACTAGCGGGTGACTCCTACGAGCAGTACTTC. It specifies CASSGLAGDSYEQYF.

The chain uses TRBV19 and TRBJ2-1; 12 bases fit TRBD2. Trimming took 3 bases from V and 0 from J; bases not matched to a gene: 12. Germline V gene data show CDR1 as LNHDA and CDR2 as SQIVND (reference sequence). The CDR3 consists of 20 residues. CDR3 DNA: TGTGCCAGTAGTATGCACCCCGCTAGCGGGAGGGCGAGCTCCTACAATGAGCAGTTCTTC. Protein: CASSMHPASGRASSYNEQFF.

The CDR3 spells CASSPGTSGRGRNTGELFF. The CDR3 DNA sequence: TGTGCCAGCAGCCCCGGGACTAGCGGGAGGGGTCGAAACACCGGGGAGCTGTTTTTT. J is TRBJ2-2 and V is TRBV7-3, with 16 positions matching TRBD2. Per the germline V gene, CDR1 is SGHTA and CDR2 is FQGTGA. The J segment lost 2 bases and the V segment lost 5 bases, leaving 8 bases of the junction unmatched. This CDR3 is built from 19 residues.

This CDR3 reads CASSWTGVANEKLFF. CDR3 coding DNA: TGTGCCAGCAGCTGGACAGGGGTAGCTAATGAAAAACTGTTTTTT. The rearrangement joins TRBV5-5 to TRBJ1-4; 9 bases align to TRBD1. V was clipped by 3 bases and J by 3 bases; unmatched bases: 3. The germline CDR1 and CDR2 sequences are SGHKS and YYEKEE (reference sequence). The CDR3 spans 15 residues.

The CDR3 sequence is CASSFVPYEQYF. CDR3 DNA sequence: TGTGCCAGCAGCTTCGTCCCCTACGAGCAGTACTTC. The genes are TRBV12-3 or TRBV12-4 and TRBJ2-7; D not certain. The CDR3 is 12 amino acids. V was cut by 6 bases and J by 2 bases, with 8 bases left in between.

The V call is TRBV29-1, the J call TRBJ2-7; weak D call: TRBD2 (6 bases). Trimming removed 8 bases from V and 1 base from J, with 18 bases in between. Germline V gives CDR1 SQVTM, CDR2 ANQGSEA. CDR3 length: 14 residues. The CDR3: CSTQDRDSSYEQYF. The CDR3 nucleotides read TGCAGCACCCAAGACCGGGACTCTTCCTACGAGCAGTACTTC.

On this clone: At one of its ends the junction is not consistent with the germline gene, which may arise from a read error. Other DNA sequences of this sample code for an identical CDR3. J is TRBJ2-3 and V is TRBV11-2; 8 nucleotides line up with TRBD1. The CDR3 has 14 amino acids. Germline CDR1 reads SGHAT; CDR2 reads FQNNGV. CDR3 DNA: TGTGCCAGCAGCCTAGACAGGGGTGGGGATACGCAGTATTTT. This encodes CASSLDRGGDTQYF.

The CDR3 protein is CASRIGGANEKLFF. The CDR3 nucleotides read TGTGCCAGCCGCATTGGAGGCGCTAATGAAAAACTGTTTTTT. V usage is TRBV28 and J usage is TRBJ1-4; D uncertain. The CDR3 contains 14 residues. Trimming took off 8 bases at V and 3 bases at J, with 13 bases between the two ends. Germline CDR1 reads MDHEN; CDR2 reads SYDVKM. Together with reference TRBV28 and TRBJ1-4, the CDR3 gives the full variable domain: DVKVTQSSRYLVKRTGEKVFLECVQDMDHENMFWYRQDPGLGLRLIYFSYDVKMKEKGDIPEGYSVSREKKERFSLILESASTNQTSMYLCASRIGGANEKLFFGSGTQLSVL.

This clone occurred once. The chain uses TRBV7-8 and TRBJ2-7, with 8 bases lining up with TRBD1. CDR1 is SGHVS, CDR2 FQNEAQ, per germline. CDR3 length equals 14 residues. The ends lost 5 bases at V and 7 bases at J; junction bases unmatched: 10. The CDR3 DNA sequence: TGTGCCAGCAGCCAGGGGGCAGGGAGAAGGGAGCAGTACTTC. Its translation is CASSQGAGRREQYF.

This rearrangement joins TRBV15 to TRBJ2-3, with 10 bases lining up with TRBD2. The CDR3 has 16 residues. J was trimmed by 0 bases and V by 5 bases; bases with no gene match: 5. The germline CDR1 and CDR2 sequences are LNHNV and YYDKDF (reference sequence). The CDR3 loop reads CATSPQAGGSTDTQYF. The CDR3 nucleotides are TGTGCCACCAGCCCCCAAGCGGGAGGGAGCACAGATACGCAGTATTTT.

This CDR3 reads CASSHQSGTVTGELFF. The CDR3 DNA reads as TGTGCCAGCAGCCACCAGAGCGGGACGGTCACCGGGGAGCTGTTTTTT. This chain links TRBV3-1 (or the pseudogene TRBV3-2) with TRBJ2-2; TRBD2 aligns across 7 bases. Losses at the gene ends were 3 bases for V and 4 bases for J; bases not matched to a gene: 8. The CDR3 spans 16 residues. Germline V lookup: CDR1 LGHDT, CDR2 YNNKEL (reference sequence).

J is TRBJ2-7 and V is TRBV27; 7 bases line up with TRBD1. This CDR3 has 16 residues. J lost 3 bases, V lost 5 bases, and 13 bases had no gene match. Germline V gene lookup returns CDR1 MNHEY and CDR2 SMNVEV (reference sequence). The CDR3 bases are TGTGCCAGCAGTCCAAACGTCCGGGACAGACGCTACGAGCAGTACTTC. Its protein product is CASSPNVRDRRYEQYF.

The CDR3 sequence: CASSDRLGSYEQYF. CDR3 nucleotides: TGTGCCAGCAGTGACCGTCTGGGGAGTTACGAGCAGTACTTC. V usage is TRBV6-1 and J usage is TRBJ2-7; possibly TRBD2 for D (5 bases). CDR3 length: 14 amino acids. Trimming removed 3 bases from V and 4 bases from J, with 13 bases in between. CDR1 MNHNS and CDR2 SASEGT come from the germline V gene.

The chain has TRBV5-1 and TRBJ2-1; D gene unclear. The length of the CDR3 is 15 residues. In germline, CDR1 is SGHRS, CDR2 YFSETQ. Trimming shortened V by 2 bases and J by 6 bases, and 15 bases separated the two germline ends. The CDR3 DNA reads as TGCGCCAGCAGCTTCACTAATAGCCGCGGCAATGAGCAGTTCTTC. Amino acid sequence: CASSFTNSRGNEQFF.